In its sample, the clone carrying this T cell receptor beta chain was seen once. The sample belongs to a study of control samples from healthy donors and cancer patients. The repertoire was sequenced with immunoSEQ multiplex PCR; TCRdb's copy has only in-frame clones and lacks some. The profile shows around 170,000 clones, more than 80% of them singletons. The CDR3 has 16 residues. Germline V gene data show CDR1 as MNHEY and CDR2 as SVGEGT. V was cut by 2 bases and J by 0 bases, with 13 bases left in between. The sample consisted of blood. The sequence derives from a man under 40 in good health. The chain is built from TRBV6-2 or TRBV6-3 and TRBJ1-1; D is unresolved. The CDR3 DNA follows: TGTGCCAGCAGTTACCGACTCCGGGAGTTGAACACTGAAGCTTTCTTT. It encodes CASSYRLRELNTEAFF.